This T cell receptor (beta chain) was identified in a study of T cell changes during pregnancy in multiple sclerosis (dated by TCRdb to the late 2010s). Background for the entire study: The study looked at changes in the T cell repertoire across pregnancy in women with multiple sclerosis.

CDR1 is given as SGHTA and CDR2 as FQGNSA, both from the germline V gene. Germline trimming amounts to 5 bases on V and 0 bases on J, with 4 as the count of junction bases outside the gene matches. The CDR3 holds 16 amino acids from the cysteine to the phenylalanine. CDR3 DNA only is kept here, 48 bases in frame from base 1. As to this clone: It has no known antigen specificity. Nothing much larger sits one base from this clone, and base qualities are not available.

Libraries were made using the immunoSEQ multiplex PCR assay. This immuneACCESS table, as held by TCRdb, lists in-frame sequences with V and J called but not all clones. Of the missing ones, under half trace to an unresolved V gene in checked studies; the others have no known cause. This sample gives over 30,000 clones in total; roughly 94% of them show up just once. The top ten hold over 0.75% of the sample. Sequences were derived from CD4+ T cells from peripheral blood mononuclear cells, sampled in the third trimester of pregnancy. The chain is assembled from TRBV7-2 and TRBJ2-3; TRBD2 lines up with 11 middle nucleotides. This TCR was recovered from a female donor with multiple sclerosis, enrolled in a pregnancy study. The DNA sequence is as follows: TGTGCCAGCAGCCCCCGGACTAGCGGGAGCACAGATACGCAGTATTTT. It translates to CASSPRTSGSTDTQYF.